Following are 19 T cell receptor beta chains from one sample sequenced in a study of T cells after posttransplantation cyclophosphamide. Here immunoSEQ multiplex PCR was the method, and the copy in TCRdb shows in-frame clones only, minus some. The sample shows about 1,700 clones, around 82% of them seen only once. The sequencing sample was made of CD8+ T cells sorted from bone marrow. These receptors all come from a woman aged 50 to 60 in good health and a related stem cell transplant donor.

The chain joins TRBV6-5 to TRBJ2-5, with TRBD2 matching over 10 bases. After removal of 2 bases from V and 10 bases from J, the junction contained 4 bases not matched to a gene. This CDR3 region has 13 residues. The V gene's germline CDR1 is MNHEY and CDR2 SVGAGI. In DNA form, the CDR3 reads TGTGCCAGCAGTTACGCTAGCGGGAGTGGCCAGTACTTC. Its translation: CASSYASGSGQYF.

The chain employs TRBV7-9 and TRBJ1-1; 8 nucleotides agree with TRBD1. The ends lost 5 bases at V and 11 bases at J; junction bases unmatched: 7. CDR3 length: 12 amino acids. Per the germline V gene, CDR1 is SEHNR and CDR2 is FQNEAQ (reference sequence). In DNA, the CDR3 is TGTGCCAGCAGCACCTGGACAGGGTTCGCTTTCTTT. Protein: CASSTWTGFAFF. Looking up the rest from reference TRBV7-9 and TRBJ1-1 gives the full variable domain: DTGVSQNPRHKITKRGQNVTFRCDPISEHNRLYWYRQTLGQGPEFLTYFQNEAQLEKSRLLSDRFSAERPKGSFSTLEIQRTEQGDSAMYLCASSTWTGFAFFGQGTRLTVV.

This chain connects TRBV11-2 to TRBJ2-5, with a weak D call TRBD1 (6 bases). Between the trimmed V and J ends, which lost 1 base and 3 bases, there was a span of 12 bases. The germline CDR1 and CDR2 sequences are SGHAT and FQNNGV. CDR3 length: 15 residues. The CDR3 is CASSLGWGQKETQYF. CDR3 DNA sequence: TGTGCCAGCAGCTTAGGGTGGGGGCAAAAAGAGACCCAGTACTTC.

There are a few counts of this clone. The chain uses TRBV5-1 and TRBJ1-5; D might be TRBD1 (6 bases). Between the trimmed V and J ends, which lost 0 bases and 8 bases, there was a span of 18 bases. The CDR3 is 16 residues long. CDR1 SGHRS and CDR2 YFSETQ come from the germline V gene. The CDR3 DNA sequence: TGCGCCAGCAGCTTGGGTACCCAGGGGCCCCTTGAGCCCCAGCATTTT. It translates to CASSLGTQGPLEPQHF.

The rearrangement uses TRBV6-7 and TRBJ1-1; 7 bases fit TRBD1. TRBV6-7 is marked as an open reading frame, function uncertain. V trimming: 2 bases; J trimming: 0 bases; junction bases outside the gene matches: 6. The CDR3 sequence is 16 residues long. Here the CDR3 reads CASSYEKQGLNTEAFF. CDR3 nucleotides: TGTGCCAGCAGTTACGAGAAACAGGGGTTGAACACTGAAGCTTTCTTT.

The rearrangement joins TRBV28 to TRBJ2-1; TRBD1 is a possible D gene (5 bases). CDR1 is MDHEN, CDR2 SYDVKM, per germline. The CDR3 has 17 residues. The V gene lost 3 bases and the J gene lost 9 bases, with 24 bases spanning the gap. CDR3 nucleotide sequence: TGTGCCAGCAGTTTGGTCGCCGGCCAGGGTTTAATAGGTGAGCAGTTCTTC. It translates to CASSLVAGQGLIGEQFF.

CDR3 amino acids: CASSQGQGSSYEQYF. DNA of the CDR3: TGCGCCAGCAGTCAGGGACAGGGGAGCTCCTACGAGCAGTACTTC. V is TRBV4-1 and J is TRBJ2-7; 10 bases are shared with TRBD1. Per germline, CDR1 MGHRA and CDR2 YSYEKL. This CDR3 contains 15 residues. J gave up 0 bases and V 6 bases, and 5 bases lay outside the gene matches.

This clone was found once. V and J are TRBV6-5 and TRBJ2-4; 10 nucleotides align to TRBD1. V shed 8 bases, J shed 6 bases, and the junction held 7 bases outside the gene matches. Germline CDR1 reads MNHEY; CDR2 reads SVGAGI. The CDR3 extends over 14 amino acids. In nucleotides, the CDR3 is TGTGCCAGCCGGGACAGGGGCGGAGGAAACATTCAGTACTTC. This gives the protein CASRDRGGGNIQYF.

The V and J genes are TRBV4-1 and TRBJ1-2; TRBD1 might be the D (6 bases). Germline CDR1 MGHRA, CDR2 YSYEKL. Trimming removed 0 bases from V and 6 bases from J, with 11 bases in between. There are 14 residues in the CDR3. Written as DNA, the CDR3 is TGCGCCAGCAGCCAAGAAGGGGGATACAATGGCTACACCTTC. Encoded protein: CASSQEGGYNGYTF.

Only one count was recorded for this clone. The chain is built from TRBV6-5 and TRBJ1-5, with D possibly matching TRBD1 (5 bases). CDR3 length: 14 amino acids. The germline V gene has CDR1 MNHEY and CDR2 SVGAGI. The V end was cut by 2 bases, the J end by 6 bases, with 11 bases between. This CDR3 is CASSYGGGFQPQHF. CDR3 in DNA: TGTGCCAGCAGTTACGGGGGGGGTTTTCAGCCCCAGCATTTT.

The chain joins TRBV10-3 to TRBJ2-1; 8 nucleotides align to TRBD2. The germline CDR1 and CDR2 sequences are ENHRY and SYGVKD. V lost 10 bases to trimming and J lost 4 bases; unmatched junction nucleotides: 12. The CDR3 is 15 amino acids. The CDR3 loop reads CATGNGGGGYNEQFF. CDR3 nucleotide sequence: TGTGCCACCGGGAATGGTGGCGGGGGGTACAATGAGCAGTTCTTC.

This clone is judged hyperexpanded (1% or more). This sequence joins TRBV19 and TRBJ2-1, with 10 bases that match TRBD2. The CDR3 loop spans 15 amino acids. Germline V CDR1 and CDR2: LNHDA, SQIVND (reference sequence). J gave up 5 bases and V 6 bases, and 7 bases lay outside the gene matches. This CDR3 is CASRLSGGAHNEQFF. The CDR3 nucleotides are TGTGCCAGTAGACTGAGCGGGGGGGCCCACAATGAGCAGTTCTTC.

The chain is built from TRBV11-2 and TRBJ2-1; a possible D gene is TRBD1 (5 bases). This CDR3 has 15 residues. Germline V gene sequence: CDR1 SGHAT, CDR2 FQNNGV. V dropped 1 base and J dropped 5 bases, with 12 bases sitting between them. CDR3 bases: TGTGCCAGCAGCTTAGGAAGGGGTCCGGACAATGAGCAGTTCTTC. It codes for CASSLGRGPDNEQFF.

V usage is TRBV2 and J usage is TRBJ2-2; the match to TRBD2 covers 8 bases. The V gene end was trimmed by 6 bases and the J gene end by 1 base; junction bases not matched to a gene: 7. CDR3 length: 16 amino acids. The germline gives CDR1 SNHLY, CDR2 FYNNEI. This CDR3 is CASSDRLAWNTGELFF. DNA of the CDR3: TGTGCCAGCAGCGATCGACTAGCGTGGAACACCGGGGAGCTGTTTTTT. The whole variable domain, filled in from reference TRBV2 and TRBJ2-2, reads EPEVTQTPSHQVTQMGQEVILRCVPISNHLYFYWYRQILGQKVEFLVSFYNNEISEKSEIFDDQFSVERPDGSNFTLKIRSTKLEDSAMYFCASSDRLAWNTGELFFGEGSRLTVL.

The CDR3 DNA sequence: TGTGCCAGCAGCCAAACGGAGACAGAGAAAGTGTATGGCTACACCTTC. Translation: CASSQTETEKVYGYTF. V gene TRBV14 combines with J gene TRBJ1-2, with TRBD1 as a possible D gene (5 bases). CDR3 size: 16 residues. The V gene's germline CDR1 is SGHDN and CDR2 FVKESK. Trimming stripped 2 bases from V and 5 bases from J, with 18 bases between.

The chain uses TRBV6-4 and TRBJ1-6; 9 bases line up with TRBD1. There are 14 residues in the CDR3. From germline, CDR1 is MRHNA and CDR2 SNTAGT. V was pared by 3 bases and J by 7 bases, with 1 base of the junction left unmatched. The CDR3 loop is CASSDGTGNSPLHF. CDR3 nucleotide sequence: TGTGCCAGCAGTGATGGGACAGGGAATTCACCCCTCCACTTT.

V is TRBV21-1 and J is TRBJ1-1. TRBV21-1 is an annotated pseudogene. This CDR3 contains 13 residues. CDR3 nucleotides: TGTGCCAGCAGCAAGATAGGGAGCACTGAAGCTTTCTTT. It encodes CASSKIGSTEAFF.

The CDR3 region is CASSWTSNTDTQYF. In DNA form, the CDR3 reads TGTGCCAGCAGTTGGACTAGCAACACAGATACGCAGTATTTT. J is TRBJ2-3 and V is TRBV6-5, with 8 bases matching TRBD2. Germline CDR1 MNHEY, CDR2 SVGAGI. The junction had 2 bases not matched to a gene; V was cut back by 4 bases and J by 2 bases. The CDR3 totals 14 residues.

V gene TRBV15 combines with J gene TRBJ1-5, with TRBD1 identical over 8 bases. The CDR3 covers 17 residues. In germline, CDR1 is LNHNV, CDR2 YYDKDF (reference sequence). V lost 4 bases to trimming and J lost 4 bases; unmatched junction nucleotides: 12. The CDR3 reads CATSNPAGTGLNQPQHF. Here the CDR3 DNA reads TGTGCCACCAGCAACCCCGCAGGGACAGGCCTAAATCAGCCCCAGCATTTT.